The clone carrying this T cell receptor (beta chain) was seen only once. CDR3 length equals 10 residues. Germline assignment: CDR1 DFQATT and CDR2 SNEGSKA (reference sequence). 13 Jbeta primers and 60 Vbeta primers were used for the PCR. Only in-frame clones appear in the TCRdb table, and some are missing; sequencing was by immunoSEQ multiplex PCR. The sample includes about 160,000 clones, over 60% of them seen just once. The data derive from a study of cytomegalovirus exposure and HLA in healthy donors. The clonotype comes from a woman in her 40s in good health and CMV-seronegative. Sequenced sample: PBMCs. The rearrangement links TRBV20-1 to TRBJ2-7, with D unclear. The CDR3 region has the DNA TGCAGCGCAGGCTCCTACGAGCAGTACTTC. Its translation: CSAGSYEQYF.